One T cell receptor (beta chain) is described in this entry. What it binds is unknown. The data belong to a study of cytomegalovirus exposure and HLA in healthy donors. Use of 60 Vbeta and 13 Jbeta primers characterized the PCR. Profiling relied on immunoSEQ multiplex PCR, and the TCRdb table lists in-frame clones only, not all of them. This sample has about 140,000 clones, with about three quarters found just once. Overall study results and limits: Clonal expansion was found to be greater in HLA-associated TCR beta chains than in equally common others in a later analysis.

Germline values: CDR1 SGHTA, CDR2 FQGNSA. This CDR3 is built from 18 residues. V trimming: 3 bases; J trimming: 3 bases; junction bases outside the gene matches: 11. The rearrangement links TRBV7-2 to TRBJ2-2; 9 bases are a match to TRBD2. This clonotype was obtained from a male donor in good health and CMV-seronegative. The sequencing sample was made of PBMCs. Written as DNA, the CDR3 is TGTGCCAGCAGCTTTTATAAGCGGGGGGCGGGGGACACCGGGGAGCTGTTTTTT. Amino acids: CASSFYKRGAGDTGELFF.